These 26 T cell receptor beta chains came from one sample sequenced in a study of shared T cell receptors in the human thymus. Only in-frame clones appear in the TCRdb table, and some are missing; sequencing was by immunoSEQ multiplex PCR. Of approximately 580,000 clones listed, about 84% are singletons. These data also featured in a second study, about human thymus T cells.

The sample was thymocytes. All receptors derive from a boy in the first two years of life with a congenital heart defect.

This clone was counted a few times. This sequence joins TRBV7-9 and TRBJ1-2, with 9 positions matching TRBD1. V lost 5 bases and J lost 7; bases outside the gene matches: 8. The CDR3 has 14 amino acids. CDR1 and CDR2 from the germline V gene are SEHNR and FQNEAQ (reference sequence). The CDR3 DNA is TGTGCCAGCAGCCCCGCGGGACAGGGTTCTGGCTACACCTTC. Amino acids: CASSPAGQGSGYTF. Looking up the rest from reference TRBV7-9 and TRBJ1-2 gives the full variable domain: DTGVSQNPRHKITKRGQNVTFRCDPISEHNRLYWYRQTLGQGPEFLTYFQNEAQLEKSRLLSDRFSAERPKGSFSTLEIQRTEQGDSAMYLCASSPAGQGSGYTFGSGTRLTVV.

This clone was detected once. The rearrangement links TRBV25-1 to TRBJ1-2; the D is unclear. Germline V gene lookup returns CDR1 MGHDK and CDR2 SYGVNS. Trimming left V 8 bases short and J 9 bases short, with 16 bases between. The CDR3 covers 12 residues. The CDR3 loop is CASSGPSGCYTF. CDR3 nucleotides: TGTGCCAGCTCCGGCCCCAGCGGGTGCTACACCTTC.

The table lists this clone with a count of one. CDR3 amino acids: CASSQALAGGVGYEQYF. The CDR3, as DNA: TGCGCCAGCAGCCAAGCCCTAGCGGGAGGGGTCGGGTACGAGCAGTACTTC. The chain has TRBV4-3 and TRBJ2-7; 12 positions match TRBD2. Germline V gives CDR1 LGHNA, CDR2 YSLEER. This CDR3 contains 17 residues. J was trimmed by 4 bases and V by 1 base; bases with no gene match: 8.

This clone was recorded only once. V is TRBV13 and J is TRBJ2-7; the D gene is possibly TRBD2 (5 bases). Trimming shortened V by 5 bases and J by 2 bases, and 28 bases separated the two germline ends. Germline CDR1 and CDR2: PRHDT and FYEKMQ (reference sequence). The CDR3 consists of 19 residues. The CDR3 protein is CASSQSSLSGLPRPYEQYF. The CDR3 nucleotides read TGTGCCAGCAGCCAATCCTCTTTGTCTGGACTCCCTCGTCCCTACGAGCAGTACTTC.

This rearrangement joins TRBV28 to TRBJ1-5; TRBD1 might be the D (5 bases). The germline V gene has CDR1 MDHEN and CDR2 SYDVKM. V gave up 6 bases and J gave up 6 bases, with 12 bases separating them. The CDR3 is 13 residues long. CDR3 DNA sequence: TGTGCCAGCAGCTGGGGGGGTAGTCAGCCCCAGCATTTT. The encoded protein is CASSWGGSQPQHF.

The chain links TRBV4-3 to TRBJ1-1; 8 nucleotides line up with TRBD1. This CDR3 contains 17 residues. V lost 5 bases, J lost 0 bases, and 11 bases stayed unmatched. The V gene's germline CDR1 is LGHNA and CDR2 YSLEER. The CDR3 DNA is TGCGCCAGCAGCGGACCGGGACAGGCCAACCTGAACACTGAAGCTTTCTTT. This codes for CASSGPGQANLNTEAFF.

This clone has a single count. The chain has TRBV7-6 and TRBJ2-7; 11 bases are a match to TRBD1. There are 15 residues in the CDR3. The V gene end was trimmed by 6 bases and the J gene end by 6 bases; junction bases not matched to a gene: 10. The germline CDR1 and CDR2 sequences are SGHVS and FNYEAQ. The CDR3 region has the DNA TGTGCCAGCAGTCTTTCTGGACAGGGGGCCCGCGAGCAGTACTTC. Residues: CASSLSGQGAREQYF.

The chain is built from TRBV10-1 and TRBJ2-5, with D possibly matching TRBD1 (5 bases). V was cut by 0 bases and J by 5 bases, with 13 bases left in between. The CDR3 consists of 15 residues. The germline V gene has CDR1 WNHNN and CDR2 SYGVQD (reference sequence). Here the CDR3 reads CASSESWQGWETQYF. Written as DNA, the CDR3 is TGCGCCAGCAGTGAGTCTTGGCAGGGCTGGGAGACCCAGTACTTC.

The CDR3 loop reads CASRDTGGKDEQFF. CDR3 in DNA: TGTGCCAGCAGAGATACCGGGGGGAAGGATGAGCAGTTCTTC. V usage is TRBV6-4 and J usage is TRBJ2-1; 7 bases are shared with TRBD2. V gave up 6 bases and J gave up 8 bases; unmatched junction bases: 10. Germline lookup yields CDR1 MRHNA and CDR2 SNTAGT. CDR3 length: 14 amino acids.

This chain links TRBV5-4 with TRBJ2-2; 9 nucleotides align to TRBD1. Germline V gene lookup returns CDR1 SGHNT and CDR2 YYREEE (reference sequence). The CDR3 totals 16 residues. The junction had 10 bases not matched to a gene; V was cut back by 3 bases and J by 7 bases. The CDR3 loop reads CASSWRGTGRSGELFF. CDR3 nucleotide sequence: TGTGCCAGCAGCTGGAGGGGGACAGGGCGGAGCGGGGAGCTGTTTTTT.

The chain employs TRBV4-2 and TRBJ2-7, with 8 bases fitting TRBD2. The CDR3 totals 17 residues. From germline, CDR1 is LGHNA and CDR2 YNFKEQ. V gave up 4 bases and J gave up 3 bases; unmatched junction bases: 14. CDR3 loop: CASSLGLPGLEVYEQYF. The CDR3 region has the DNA TGTGCCAGCAGCCTCGGGCTTCCGGGACTAGAAGTCTACGAGCAGTACTTC.

The CDR3 loop is CAWGGRGSDYEQYF. The CDR3 region has the DNA TGTGCCTGGGGCGGGCGGGGGTCGGACTACGAGCAGTACTTC. The rearrangement uses TRBV30 and TRBJ2-5; TRBD2 agrees at 7 bases. The tail of the sequence fits TRBJ2-7 better, so the J call may be wrong. This CDR3 comprises 14 residues. Germline loops: CDR1 GTSNPN, CDR2 SVGIG (reference sequence).

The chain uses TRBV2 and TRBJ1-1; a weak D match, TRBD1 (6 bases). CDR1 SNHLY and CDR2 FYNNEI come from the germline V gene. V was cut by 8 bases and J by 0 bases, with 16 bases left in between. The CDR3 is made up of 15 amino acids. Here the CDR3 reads CASRTLRGLNTEAFF. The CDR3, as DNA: TGTGCCAGCCGCACACTTAGGGGGTTGAACACTGAAGCTTTCTTT. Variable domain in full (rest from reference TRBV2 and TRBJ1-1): EPEVTQTPSHQVTQMGQEVILRCVPISNHLYFYWYRQILGQKVEFLVSFYNNEISEKSEIFDDQFSVERPDGSNFTLKIRSTKLEDSAMYFCASRTLRGLNTEAFFGQGTRLTVV.

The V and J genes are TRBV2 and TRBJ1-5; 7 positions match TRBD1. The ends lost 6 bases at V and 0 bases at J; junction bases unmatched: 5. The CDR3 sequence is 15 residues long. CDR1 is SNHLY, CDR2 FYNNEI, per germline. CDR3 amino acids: CASSKHRGSNQPQHF. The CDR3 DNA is TGTGCCAGCAGCAAACACAGGGGTAGCAATCAGCCCCAGCATTTT.

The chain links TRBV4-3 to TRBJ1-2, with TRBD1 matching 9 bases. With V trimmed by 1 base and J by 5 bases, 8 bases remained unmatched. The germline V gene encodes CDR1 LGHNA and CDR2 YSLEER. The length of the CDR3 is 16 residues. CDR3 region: CASSQAGDRECYGYTF. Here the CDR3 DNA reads TGCGCCAGCAGCCAAGCAGGGGACAGGGAATGTTATGGCTACACCTTC.

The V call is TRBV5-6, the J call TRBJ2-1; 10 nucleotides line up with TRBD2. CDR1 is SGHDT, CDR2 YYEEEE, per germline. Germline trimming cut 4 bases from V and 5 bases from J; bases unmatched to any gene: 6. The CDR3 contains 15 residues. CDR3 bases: TGTGCCAGCAGCCCTAGCGGGAGTAAGGACAATGAGCAGTTCTTC. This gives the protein CASSPSGSKDNEQFF.

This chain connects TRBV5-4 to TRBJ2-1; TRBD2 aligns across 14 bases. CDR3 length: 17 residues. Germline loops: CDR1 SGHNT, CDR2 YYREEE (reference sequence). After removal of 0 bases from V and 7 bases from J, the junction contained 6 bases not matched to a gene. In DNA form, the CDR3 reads TGTGCCAGCAGCTTGGAAGGACTAGCGGGAGGAAGGAATGAGCAGTTCTTC. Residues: CASSLEGLAGGRNEQFF.

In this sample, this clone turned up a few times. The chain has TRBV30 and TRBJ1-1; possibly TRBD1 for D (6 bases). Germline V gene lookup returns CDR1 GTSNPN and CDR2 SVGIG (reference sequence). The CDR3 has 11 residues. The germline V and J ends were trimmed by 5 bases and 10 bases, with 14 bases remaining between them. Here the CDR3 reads CAWARPRGAFF. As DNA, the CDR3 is TGTGCCTGGGCCCGGCCCAGGGGAGCTTTCTTT.

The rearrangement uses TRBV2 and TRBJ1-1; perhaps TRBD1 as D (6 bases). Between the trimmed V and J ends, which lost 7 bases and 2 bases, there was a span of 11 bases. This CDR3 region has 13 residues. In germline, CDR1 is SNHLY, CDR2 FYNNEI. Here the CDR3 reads CASTRTANTEAFF. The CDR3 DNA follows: TGTGCCAGCACACGGACAGCCAACACTGAAGCTTTCTTT.

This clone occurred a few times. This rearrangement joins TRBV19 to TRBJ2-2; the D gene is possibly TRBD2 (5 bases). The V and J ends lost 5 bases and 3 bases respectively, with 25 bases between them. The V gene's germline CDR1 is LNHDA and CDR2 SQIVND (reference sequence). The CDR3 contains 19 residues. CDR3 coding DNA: TGTGCCAGTAGTCCCCAGACGGACGGGGTTCTCTCCTACACCGGGGAGCTGTTTTTT. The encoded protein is CASSPQTDGVLSYTGELFF.

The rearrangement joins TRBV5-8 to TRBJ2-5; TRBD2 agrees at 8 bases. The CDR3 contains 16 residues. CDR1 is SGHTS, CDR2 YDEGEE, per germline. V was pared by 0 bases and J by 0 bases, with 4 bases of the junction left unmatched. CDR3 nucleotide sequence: TGTGCCAGCAGCTTGGAGCTAGCGGGTTACCAAGAGACCCAGTACTTC. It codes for CASSLELAGYQETQYF. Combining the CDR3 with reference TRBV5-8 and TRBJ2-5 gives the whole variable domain EAGVTQSPTHLIKTRGQQATLRCSPISGHTSVYWYQQALGLGLQFLLWYDEGEERNRGNFPPRFSGRQFPNYSSELNVNALELEDSALYLCASSLELAGYQETQYFGPGTRLLVL.

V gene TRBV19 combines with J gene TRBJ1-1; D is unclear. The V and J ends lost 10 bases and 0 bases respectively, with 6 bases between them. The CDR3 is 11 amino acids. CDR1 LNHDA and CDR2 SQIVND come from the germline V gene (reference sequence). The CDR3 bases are TGTGCCACAAGAGTGAACACTGAAGCTTTCTTT. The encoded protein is CATRVNTEAFF.

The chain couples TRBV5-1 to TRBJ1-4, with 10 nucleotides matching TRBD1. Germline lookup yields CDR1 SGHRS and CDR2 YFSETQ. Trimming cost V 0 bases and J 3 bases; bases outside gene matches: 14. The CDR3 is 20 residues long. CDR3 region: CASSLGPDRGRGWPNEKLFF. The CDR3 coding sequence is TGCGCCAGCAGCTTGGGGCCCGACAGGGGGCGCGGGTGGCCTAATGAAAAACTGTTTTTT.

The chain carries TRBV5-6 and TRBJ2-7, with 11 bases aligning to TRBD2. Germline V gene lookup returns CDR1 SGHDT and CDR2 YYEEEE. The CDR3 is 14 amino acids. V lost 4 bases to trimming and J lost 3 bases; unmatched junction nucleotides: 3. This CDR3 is CASSPTSGGYEQYF. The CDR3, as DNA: TGTGCCAGCAGCCCTACTAGCGGGGGCTACGAGCAGTACTTC.

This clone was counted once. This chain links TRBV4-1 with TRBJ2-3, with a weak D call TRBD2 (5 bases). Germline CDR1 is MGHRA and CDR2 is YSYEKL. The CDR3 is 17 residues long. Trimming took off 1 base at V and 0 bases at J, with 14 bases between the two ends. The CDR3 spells CASSQVQSGPSTDTQYF. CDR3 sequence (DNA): TGCGCCAGCAGCCAAGTACAAAGCGGACCTAGCACAGATACGCAGTATTTT.

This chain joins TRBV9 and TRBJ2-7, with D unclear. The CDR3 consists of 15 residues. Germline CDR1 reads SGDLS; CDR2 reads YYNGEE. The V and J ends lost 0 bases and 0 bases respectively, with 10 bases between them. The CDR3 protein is CASSVEKNSSYEQYF. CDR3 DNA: TGTGCCAGCAGCGTAGAGAAGAACAGCTCCTACGAGCAGTACTTC.